A selection of T cell receptor beta chains follows, all from one sample in a study. TCRdb re-derived calls from the RT-PCR reads in MiXCR, one entry per CDR3 protein. The sample shows about 680,000 distinct CDR3 sequences, around 14% of them seen only once. Sequenced: memory CD4+ T cells from blood. Receptors originate from a female donor in good health, serving as a healthy control. The CDR3 runs from the conserved cysteine through the conserved F or W. Fields, in order: CDR3 length, clone size, D gene, V gene, J gene, CDR3 DNA, CDR3 protein. The D gene is left open where the match is weak. The size of a clone is reported for some rows only, either as once, few or many, or as a class for expanded clones.

len: 17; abundance: many; d_gene: -; v_gene: TRBV12-3/TRBV12-4; j_gene: TRBJ1-2; CDR3nt: TGTGCCAGCACCTCTTTTCGGCGCTCCCTTCTTAACTATGGCTACACCTTC; CDR3aa: CASTSFRRSLLNYGYTF
len: 11; abundance: many; d_gene: TRBD1; v_gene: TRBV20-1; j_gene: TRBJ2-4; CDR3nt: TGCAGCCCGGACAGGGAAAACATTCAGTACTTC; CDR3aa: CSPDRENIQYF
len: 15; abundance: many; d_gene: -; v_gene: TRBV4-3; j_gene: TRBJ1-1; CDR3nt: TGCGCCAGCAGCCGCCTCCTGGGGGGGAACACTGAAGCTTTCTTT; CDR3aa: CASSRLLGGNTEAFF
len: 12; abundance: many; d_gene: TRBD1; v_gene: TRBV12-3/TRBV12-4; j_gene: TRBJ1-2; CDR3nt: TGTGCCAGCAGCTGGACAGGGTCTGGCTACACCTTC; CDR3aa: CASSWTGSGYTF
len: 16; abundance: few; d_gene: TRBD2; v_gene: TRBV24-1; j_gene: TRBJ2-1; CDR3nt: TGTGCCACCAGTGATCCCGGAACTAGCGGGGGCAATGAGCAGTTCTTC; CDR3aa: CATSDPGTSGGNEQFF
len: 17; abundance: -; d_gene: -; v_gene: TRBV3-1; j_gene: TRBJ2-3; CDR3nt: TGTGCCAGCAGCCAAGATTCAGGCTTTGGGAAGGCAGATACGCAGTATTTT; CDR3aa: CASSQDSGFGKADTQYF
len: 15; abundance: few; d_gene: -; v_gene: TRBV4-3; j_gene: TRBJ1-4; CDR3nt: TGCGCCAGCAGCCAAGCCGACAGAGAGAATGAAAAACTGTTTTTT; CDR3aa: CASSQADRENEKLFF
len: 15; abundance: -; d_gene: TRBD2; v_gene: TRBV9; j_gene: TRBJ2-2; CDR3nt: TGTGCCAGCAGCTCGTCTGCGGGGAGGGCCGGGGAGCTGTTTTTT; CDR3aa: CASSSSAGRAGELFF
len: 16; abundance: -; d_gene: -; v_gene: TRBV18; j_gene: TRBJ2-7; CDR3nt: TGTGCCAGCTCACTAATCGCCGGGTCCCTGGGCCACGAGCAGTACTTC; CDR3aa: CASSLIAGSLGHEQYF
len: 17; abundance: few; d_gene: -; v_gene: TRBV5-1; j_gene: TRBJ2-6; CDR3nt: TGCGCCAGCAGCTTGGCCGGTAGTGTCTCTGGGGCCAACGTCCTGACTTTC; CDR3aa: CASSLAGSVSGANVLTF
len: 11; abundance: few; d_gene: -; v_gene: TRBV2; j_gene: TRBJ1-2; CDR3nt: TGTGCCAGCAGTAGGTGGCAAAGCTACACCTTC; CDR3aa: CASSRWQSYTF
len: 16; abundance: few; d_gene: TRBD2; v_gene: TRBV7-2; j_gene: TRBJ2-1; CDR3nt: TGTGCCAGCAGCTTCGGACTAGCGGGAGTCCACAATGAGCAGTTCTTC; CDR3aa: CASSFGLAGVHNEQFF
len: 11; abundance: -; d_gene: -; v_gene: TRBV10-2; j_gene: TRBJ2-7; CDR3nt: TGCGCCAGCAGTGGCTTTAGGGAGCAGTACTTC; CDR3aa: CASSGFREQYF
len: 14; abundance: few; d_gene: -; v_gene: TRBV4-3; j_gene: TRBJ2-5; CDR3nt: TGCGCCAGCAGCCAAGACTACTACCAAGAGACCCAGTACTTC; CDR3aa: CASSQDYYQETQYF
len: 15; abundance: few; d_gene: TRBD1; v_gene: TRBV7-8; j_gene: TRBJ2-7; CDR3nt: TGTGCCAGCAGCTTAGCGCTGGGACAGATCTACGAGCAGTACTTC; CDR3aa: CASSLALGQIYEQYF
len: 13; abundance: few; d_gene: TRBD1; v_gene: TRBV6-6; j_gene: TRBJ1-2; CDR3nt: TGTGCCATCCGGCAGGGGGCTTTCGAAGGCTACACCTTC; CDR3aa: CAIRQGAFEGYTF
len: 17; abundance: once; d_gene: -; v_gene: TRBV4-1; j_gene: TRBJ1-1; CDR3nt: TGCGCCAGCAGCCAAGTGTGGGGCAACAGCCTGAACACTGAAGCTTTCTTT; CDR3aa: CASSQVWGNSLNTEAFF
len: 15; abundance: few; d_gene: TRBD1; v_gene: TRBV29-1; j_gene: TRBJ2-1; CDR3nt: TGCAGCGTGCCCTCTGGGACAGGGGGCTCCGATGAGCAGTTCTTC; CDR3aa: CSVPSGTGGSDEQFF
len: 15; abundance: -; d_gene: TRBD1; v_gene: TRBV3-1; j_gene: TRBJ1-3; CDR3nt: TGTGCCAGCAGCCAAGTATGGGACAGGGCTCACACCATATATTTT; CDR3aa: CASSQVWDRAHTIYF
len: 15; abundance: few; d_gene: -; v_gene: TRBV5-5; j_gene: TRBJ1-6; CDR3nt: TGTGCCAGCAGCTTGGCTGGGCGGGTGGATTCACCCCTCCACTTT; CDR3aa: CASSLAGRVDSPLHF
len: 15; abundance: -; d_gene: -; v_gene: TRBV27; j_gene: TRBJ1-1; CDR3nt: TGTGCCAGCAGTTCGGCCGGGACACGGAACACTGAAGCTTTCTTT; CDR3aa: CASSSAGTRNTEAFF
len: 16; abundance: -; d_gene: TRBD1; v_gene: TRBV6-5; j_gene: TRBJ1-2; CDR3nt: TGTGCCAGCAGTTCTCGGGGTGGGACAGGGGGCTATGGCTACACCTTC; CDR3aa: CASSSRGGTGGYGYTF
len: 13; abundance: many; d_gene: TRBD1; v_gene: TRBV12-3/TRBV12-4; j_gene: TRBJ1-1; CDR3nt: TGTGCCAGCAGAGGACAGGGGAGCACTGAAGCTTTCTTT; CDR3aa: CASRGQGSTEAFF
len: 17; abundance: few; d_gene: -; v_gene: TRBV5-1; j_gene: TRBJ2-3; CDR3nt: TGCGCCAGCAGCAAGGACGGTGTCCGGGGGGCCGCAGATACGCAGTATTTT; CDR3aa: CASSKDGVRGAADTQYF
len: 15; abundance: few; d_gene: -; v_gene: TRBV18; j_gene: TRBJ1-5; CDR3nt: TGTGCCAGCTCACCGCAAGGGGTGGTGGGTCAGCCCCAGCATTTT; CDR3aa: CASSPQGVVGQPQHF
len: 15; abundance: many; d_gene: TRBD2; v_gene: TRBV20-1; j_gene: TRBJ2-7; CDR3nt: TGCAGTGCCCTAGGGACTAGCGGGTCCTCCTACGAGCAGTACTTC; CDR3aa: CSALGTSGSSYEQYF
len: 13; abundance: -; d_gene: -; v_gene: TRBV5-1; j_gene: TRBJ1-1; CDR3nt: TGCGCCAGCAGCCGCGGGACAACGAACACTGAAGCTTTT; CDR3aa: CASSRGTTNTEAF
len: 17; abundance: once; d_gene: -; v_gene: TRBV5-6; j_gene: TRBJ2-1; CDR3nt: TGTGCCAGCAGCGCATGGCTGGGACTGTCACATGGTAATGAGCAGTTCTTC; CDR3aa: CASSAWLGLSHGNEQFF
len: 13; abundance: many; d_gene: TRBD2; v_gene: TRBV5-1; j_gene: TRBJ2-7; CDR3nt: TGCGCCAGCAGTACTAGCGGGAACTACGAGCAGTACTTC; CDR3aa: CASSTSGNYEQYF
len: 12; abundance: few; d_gene: -; v_gene: TRBV9; j_gene: TRBJ1-1; CDR3nt: TGTGCCAGCAGAAGGGCGAACACTGAAGCTTTCTTT; CDR3aa: CASRRANTEAFF
len: 14; abundance: few; d_gene: -; v_gene: TRBV15; j_gene: TRBJ2-1; CDR3nt: TGTGCCACCAGCAGGGGCGGGACCGCTCTTGAGCAGTTCTTC; CDR3aa: CATSRGGTALEQFF
len: 16; abundance: few; d_gene: TRBD1; v_gene: TRBV6-1; j_gene: TRBJ1-5; CDR3nt: TGTGCCAGCAGTTCCGCAGGGGGCTTCAGCAATCAGCCCCAGCATTTT; CDR3aa: CASSSAGGFSNQPQHF
len: 15; abundance: few; d_gene: -; v_gene: TRBV7-2; j_gene: TRBJ1-1; CDR3nt: TGTGCCAGCAGCCGGGATACGACTGTGAACACTGAAGCTTTCTTT; CDR3aa: CASSRDTTVNTEAFF
len: 16; abundance: once; d_gene: TRBD1; v_gene: TRBV5-1; j_gene: TRBJ2-2; CDR3nt: TGCGCCAGCAGAGGCGGGACAGGGATAAGGGCCGGGGAGCTGTTTTTT; CDR3aa: CASRGGTGIRAGELFF
len: 14; abundance: few; d_gene: -; v_gene: TRBV10-3; j_gene: TRBJ2-3; CDR3nt: TGTGCCACAACCCTGGGGAGAGCGGGAGATACGCAGTATTTT; CDR3aa: CATTLGRAGDTQYF
len: 15; abundance: -; d_gene: -; v_gene: TRBV29-1; j_gene: TRBJ2-2; CDR3nt: TGCAGCGTCGAGACAGGCGCGATAAAAACCGGGGAGCTGTTTTTT; CDR3aa: CSVETGAIKTGELFF
len: 12; abundance: -; d_gene: -; v_gene: TRBV6-5; j_gene: TRBJ1-2; CDR3nt: TGTGCCAGCATAAGTGAGGGGGATGGCTACACCTTC; CDR3aa: CASISEGDGYTF
len: 13; abundance: -; d_gene: -; v_gene: TRBV9; j_gene: TRBJ2-5; CDR3nt: TGTGCCAGCAGCCCACCCAGCTTAGAGACCCAGTACTTC; CDR3aa: CASSPPSLETQYF
len: 12; abundance: few; d_gene: -; v_gene: TRBV19; j_gene: TRBJ1-5; CDR3nt: TGTGCCAGTAGTATGGGCAATCAGCCCCAGCATTTT; CDR3aa: CASSMGNQPQHF
len: 15; abundance: few; d_gene: TRBD2; v_gene: TRBV20-1; j_gene: TRBJ2-5; CDR3nt: TGCAGTGCTAGAATCCTTAGCGGGGACCAAGAGACCCAGTACTTC; CDR3aa: CSARILSGDQETQYF
len: 16; abundance: many; d_gene: TRBD2; v_gene: TRBV20-1; j_gene: TRBJ2-1; CDR3nt: TGCAGTGCTAGAGTCCGACTAGCGGGGCTTTTAGATGAGCAGTTCTTC; CDR3aa: CSARVRLAGLLDEQFF
len: 15; abundance: -; d_gene: TRBD1; v_gene: TRBV7-2; j_gene: TRBJ1-2; CDR3nt: TGTGCCAGCAGCTTAGCGAGGGGGCTTATGGATGGCTACACCTTC; CDR3aa: CASSLARGLMDGYTF
len: 15; abundance: -; d_gene: TRBD2; v_gene: TRBV20-1; j_gene: TRBJ2-1; CDR3nt: TGCAGTGCTAGACAAAATGGACTAGCGGGGGGCGAGCAGTTCTTC; CDR3aa: CSARQNGLAGGEQFF
len: 14; abundance: many; d_gene: -; v_gene: TRBV20-1; j_gene: TRBJ2-2; CDR3nt: TGCAGTGCTAGAGTTTGGTCGAACACCGGGGAGCTGTTTTTT; CDR3aa: CSARVWSNTGELFF
len: 16; abundance: -; d_gene: TRBD1; v_gene: TRBV7-9; j_gene: TRBJ1-5; CDR3nt: TGTGCCAGCAGCTCGGGGACAGGGGTCGTAAATCAGCCCCAGCATTTT; CDR3aa: CASSSGTGVVNQPQHF
len: 21; abundance: -; d_gene: TRBD2; v_gene: TRBV7-4; j_gene: TRBJ2-7; CDR3nt: TGTGCCAGCAGCTTAGCGCGTGGGGGGCAGCGGGCGGGAGGCCTTCTAACGGAGCAGTACTTC; CDR3aa: CASSLARGGQRAGGLLTEQYF
len: 12; abundance: few; d_gene: -; v_gene: TRBV5-1; j_gene: TRBJ1-1; CDR3nt: TGCGCCAGCCGGGAGGATTGGACTGAAGCTTTCTTT; CDR3aa: CASREDWTEAFF
len: 20; abundance: -; d_gene: TRBD2; v_gene: TRBV6-2/TRBV6-3; j_gene: TRBJ2-2; CDR3nt: TGTGCCAGCAGTAGACCGCCTGGCGGGAGGACCGTTACGAACACCGGGGAGCTGTTTTTT; CDR3aa: CASSRPPGGRTVTNTGELFF
len: 16; abundance: -; d_gene: -; v_gene: TRBV6-6; j_gene: TRBJ1-4; CDR3nt: TGTGCCAGCAGTTACGGTCTTACAACAGCTAATGAAAAACTGTTTTTT; CDR3aa: CASSYGLTTANEKLFF
len: 14; abundance: many; d_gene: -; v_gene: TRBV15; j_gene: TRBJ2-3; CDR3nt: TGTGCCACCAGCAGAGGTACCCCTGCAGATACGCAGTATTTT; CDR3aa: CATSRGTPADTQYF
len: 12; abundance: many; d_gene: -; v_gene: TRBV6-6; j_gene: TRBJ1-5; CDR3nt: TGTGCCAGCAGTTTCAACAATCAGCCCCAGCATTTT; CDR3aa: CASSFNNQPQHF
len: 15; abundance: many; d_gene: -; v_gene: TRBV10-2; j_gene: TRBJ1-5; CDR3nt: TGCGCCAGCAGTGAGTCGACCCCTCGCAATCAGCCCCAGCATTTT; CDR3aa: CASSESTPRNQPQHF
len: 14; abundance: few; d_gene: TRBD1; v_gene: TRBV24-1; j_gene: TRBJ2-1; CDR3nt: TGTGCCACCAGTGACCCACAGGGGGCTGATGAGCAGTTCTTC; CDR3aa: CATSDPQGADEQFF
len: 15; abundance: many; d_gene: -; v_gene: TRBV4-1; j_gene: TRBJ2-7; CDR3nt: TGCGCCAGCAGCCAAGATAGGGACACCCTCTACGAGCAGTACTTC; CDR3aa: CASSQDRDTLYEQYF
len: 17; abundance: -; d_gene: -; v_gene: TRBV27; j_gene: TRBJ1-3; CDR3nt: TGTGCCAGCAGTTTATACCCCGCGGGGGTCGGTGGAAACACCATATATTTT; CDR3aa: CASSLYPAGVGGNTIYF